This is a list of T cell receptor beta chains from one sample in a study of response to subunit inactivated influenza vaccine. Via MiXCR, TCRdb re-called the RT-PCR reads, giving one row per CDR3 protein. The sample has fewer than 550,000 distinct CDR3 sequences; roughly 27% are singletons. The material sequenced was CD4+ T cells sorted from PBMCs, taken roughly 5 days after vaccination. Every receptor here comes from a man aged 50 to 59 who received an inactivated influenza vaccine. CDR3s include the opening cysteine and the closing phenylalanine or tryptophan. A D gene is named only where the DNA matches it firmly. Size values are once, few and many counts, or a class for expanded clones, and some rows have none.

D: TRBD2
length: 18
size: .
J: TRBJ2-7
V: TRBV7-8
DNA: TGTGCCAGCAGCCCACGGGGTAGCGGGAAACCTAGCTCCTACGAGCAGTACTTC
CDR3: CASSPRGSGKPSSYEQYF

D: TRBD2
length: 17
size: .
J: TRBJ2-3
V: TRBV7-2
DNA: TGTGCCAGCAGCTTAGCGGGAGGGCCAACAAGCACAGATACGCAGTATTTT
CDR3: CASSLAGGPTSTDTQYF

D: .
length: 14
size: few
J: TRBJ2-3
V: TRBV20-1
DNA: TGCAGTGCTAGACTAATAACTAGCACAGATACGCAGTATTTT
CDR3: CSARLITSTDTQYF

D: .
length: 16
size: few
J: TRBJ2-5
V: TRBV5-1
DNA: TGCGCCAGCAGCTTGGCCCCCCAGGGGAACCAAGAGACCCAGTACTTC
CDR3: CASSLAPQGNQETQYF

D: TRBD2
length: 19
size: .
J: TRBJ2-3
V: TRBV11-2
DNA: TGTGCCAGCAGCTTAGAAAGTCTAGCGGGGGGAAGAGCAACAGATACGCAGTATTTT
CDR3: CASSLESLAGGRATDTQYF

D: TRBD1
length: 15
size: few
J: TRBJ2-2
V: TRBV4-3
DNA: TGCGCCAGCAACTGGGACAGAGCGAACACCGGGGAGCTGTTTTTT
CDR3: CASNWDRANTGELFF

D: TRBD2
length: 15
size: .
J: TRBJ2-7
V: TRBV9
DNA: TGTGCCAGCAGCGTAGATCCTAGCGGGAGGGACGAGCAGTACTTC
CDR3: CASSVDPSGRDEQYF

D: TRBD2
length: 13
size: .
J: TRBJ2-7
V: TRBV20-1
DNA: TGCAGTGTCCCCAGCGGGACTCGATACGAGCAGTACTTC
CDR3: CSVPSGTRYEQYF

D: TRBD1
length: 19
size: few
J: TRBJ2-6
V: TRBV4-3
DNA: TGCGCCAGCAGCCAAGAATGGGGACAGTCCTACTCTGGGGCCAACGTCCTGACTTTC
CDR3: CASSQEWGQSYSGANVLTF

D: .
length: 13
size: .
J: TRBJ2-5
V: TRBV24-1
DNA: TGTGCCACCAGTGATGGTGGGACACAGACCCAGTACTTC
CDR3: CATSDGGTQTQYF

D: TRBD2
length: 14
size: many
J: TRBJ2-5
V: TRBV20-1
DNA: TGCAGTGCTAGAGAGAGCGGGAGCCAAGAGACCCAGTACTTC
CDR3: CSARESGSQETQYF

D: .
length: 12
size: few
J: TRBJ2-5
V: TRBV7-2
DNA: TGTGCCAGCAGCGGCCAGTGGGAGACCCAGTACTTC
CDR3: CASSGQWETQYF

D: TRBD1
length: 13
size: few
J: TRBJ1-1
V: TRBV9
DNA: TGTGCCAGCAGCCCGCGAGGGGGCTTGCAAGCTTTCTTT
CDR3: CASSPRGGLQAFF

D: .
length: 14
size: few
J: TRBJ1-2
V: TRBV7-8
DNA: TGTGCCAGCAGCCTTGCGACCGCGAGCTATGGCTACACCTTC
CDR3: CASSLATASYGYTF

D: .
length: 13
size: few
J: TRBJ2-3
V: TRBV4-3
DNA: TGCGCCAGCAGCCAAGACAGGACAGATACGCAGTATTTT
CDR3: CASSQDRTDTQYF

D: .
length: 17
size: few
J: TRBJ1-5
V: TRBV21-1
DNA: TGTGCCAGCAGCAAAGTGGGGGAAACGAGCGACAATCAGCCCCAGCATTTT
CDR3: CASSKVGETSDNQPQHF

D: .
length: 11
size: .
J: TRBJ2-5
V: TRBV5-1
DNA: TGCGCCAGCAGCTTGGGGGCGACCCAGTACTTC
CDR3: CASSLGATQYF

D: .
length: 15
size: few
J: TRBJ1-1
V: TRBV20-1
DNA: TGCAGTGCCGCAACCCGGGACCCGAGGGACACTGAAGCTTTCTTT
CDR3: CSAATRDPRDTEAFF

D: TRBD2
length: 14
size: .
J: TRBJ2-7
V: TRBV20-1
DNA: TGCAGTGCTCAAAGGGCGGGAGGGGGCTACGAGCAGTACTTC
CDR3: CSAQRAGGGYEQYF

D: TRBD1
length: 16
size: .
J: TRBJ1-6
V: TRBV3-1
DNA: TGTGCCAGCAGCCAAGGTTCGGACAGGGGTAGGTCACCCCTCCACTTT
CDR3: CASSQGSDRGRSPLHF

D: .
length: 16
size: few
J: TRBJ2-2
V: TRBV9
DNA: TGTGCCAGCAGCGACTTAGCAGCTATCGACACCGGGGAGCTGTTTTTT
CDR3: CASSDLAAIDTGELFF

D: .
length: 16
size: few
J: TRBJ2-1
V: TRBV7-9
DNA: TGTGCCAGCAGCTGGTTGAGTATACGCTCCTACAATGAGCAGTTCTTC
CDR3: CASSWLSIRSYNEQFF

D: .
length: 15
size: .
J: TRBJ2-1
V: TRBV28
DNA: TGTGCCAGCAGTTTATCAGGGGTGCGTGGCAATGAGCAGTTCTTC
CDR3: CASSLSGVRGNEQFF

D: TRBD1
length: 15
size: few
J: TRBJ2-7
V: TRBV5-1
DNA: TGCGCCAGCAGCGCCTTACAGGGGGCGAGCTACGAGCAGTACTTC
CDR3: CASSALQGASYEQYF

D: TRBD1
length: 19
size: .
J: TRBJ2-4
V: TRBV5-4
DNA: TGTGCCAGCAGCTTGGACAGGGGGCGAATTCCTATAGCCAAAAACATTCAGTACTTC
CDR3: CASSLDRGRIPIAKNIQYF

D: TRBD2
length: 16
size: few
J: TRBJ2-1
V: TRBV20-1
DNA: TGCAGTGCTACCCCGGGACTAGCGGGGGGTTACAATGAGCAGTTCTTC
CDR3: CSATPGLAGGYNEQFF

D: .
length: 13
size: .
J: TRBJ2-7
V: TRBV7-8
DNA: TGTGCCAGCAGCTTAGGGACTCCCCGAGAGCAGTACTTC
CDR3: CASSLGTPREQYF

D: TRBD2
length: 15
size: .
J: TRBJ2-3
V: TRBV12-3/TRBV12-4
DNA: TGTGCCAGCAGTTTGGGGGGGTTAGGAGTAGATACGCAGTATTTT
CDR3: CASSLGGLGVDTQYF

D: TRBD1
length: 14
size: .
J: TRBJ2-7
V: TRBV7-9
DNA: TGTGCCAGCAGCTTTACAGGGGCTCCCTACGAGCAGTACTTC
CDR3: CASSFTGAPYEQYF

D: .
length: 15
size: .
J: TRBJ2-7
V: TRBV6-5
DNA: TGTGCCAGCAGTTACTACGGTTTTCCCTCCTACGAGCAGTACTTC
CDR3: CASSYYGFPSYEQYF

D: .
length: 16
size: few
J: TRBJ2-1
V: TRBV28
DNA: TGTGCCAGCAGTTTATTGAGGGTAGCCTCCTACAATGAGCAGTTCTTC
CDR3: CASSLLRVASYNEQFF

D: TRBD1
length: 14
size: few
J: TRBJ1-6
V: TRBV20-1
DNA: TGCAGTGCTGGGGACAGCGGCTATAATTCACCCCTCCACTTT
CDR3: CSAGDSGYNSPLHF

D: TRBD1
length: 14
size: .
J: TRBJ2-5
V: TRBV20-1
DNA: TGCAGTGCTGGACAGGGGCTTAACCAAGAGACCCAGTACTTC
CDR3: CSAGQGLNQETQYF

D: .
length: 16
size: .
J: TRBJ2-2
V: TRBV21-1
DNA: TGTGCCAGCAGCAGTGACCGGGACAGGGACACCGGGGAGCTGTTTTTT
CDR3: CASSSDRDRDTGELFF

D: TRBD1
length: 14
size: .
J: TRBJ2-7
V: TRBV12-3/TRBV12-4
DNA: TGTGCCAGCAGTAAGGGACAGGGACCCTACGAGCAGTACTTC
CDR3: CASSKGQGPYEQYF

D: TRBD1
length: 16
size: .
J: TRBJ2-3
V: TRBV7-3
DNA: TGTGCCAGCAGCTTATTGACCGGGACAGGCACAGATACGCAGTATTTT
CDR3: CASSLLTGTGTDTQYF